A single count supports the clone carrying this T cell receptor beta chain. Its cognate antigen is unknown. Measured with immunoSEQ multiplex PCR; TCRdb has only the in-frame clones, and not every one. The data show about 150,000 clones, 90% to 95% seen once. This record belongs to a study of T cell responses to AZD1222 COVID-19 vaccine. General study points: Reportedly, nearly half of unique spike TCRs recognized epitopes outside B.1.351/B.1.1.7 mutations. Seropositive AZD1222 recipients at baseline numbered only five to seven. Following two doses of AZD1222, Spike-specific TCR breadth and depth rose.

Trimming pared 2 bases from V and 8 bases from J, leaving 13 bases between. From germline, CDR1 is SGHDT and CDR2 YYEEEE. CDR3 size: 13 residues. The chain couples TRBV5-6 to TRBJ1-2, with TRBD1 as a possible D gene (6 bases). Sequencing was performed on peripheral blood, taken on day 0 of AZD1222 vaccination. The clonotype originates from an adult in good health. CDR3 residues: CASSLPGAWGYTF. Here the CDR3 DNA reads TGTGCCAGCAGCTTACCAGGGGCATGGGGCTACACCTTC.